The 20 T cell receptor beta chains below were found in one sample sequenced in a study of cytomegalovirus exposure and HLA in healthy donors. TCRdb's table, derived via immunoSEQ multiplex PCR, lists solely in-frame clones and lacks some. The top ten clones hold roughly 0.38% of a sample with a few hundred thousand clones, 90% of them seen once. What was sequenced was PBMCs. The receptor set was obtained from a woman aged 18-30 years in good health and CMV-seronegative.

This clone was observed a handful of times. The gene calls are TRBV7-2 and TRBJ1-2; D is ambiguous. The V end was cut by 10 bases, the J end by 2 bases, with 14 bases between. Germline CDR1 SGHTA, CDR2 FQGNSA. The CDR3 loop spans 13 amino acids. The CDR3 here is CATKSGKNYGYTF. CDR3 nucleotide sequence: TGTGCCACGAAGTCGGGGAAGAACTATGGCTACACCTTC. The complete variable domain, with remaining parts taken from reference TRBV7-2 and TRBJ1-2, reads GAGVSQSPSNKVTEKGKDVELRCDPISGHTALYWYRQSLGQGLEFLIYFQGNSAPDKSGLPSDRFSAERTGGSVSTLTIQRTQQEDSAVYLCATKSGKNYGYTFGSGTRLTVV.

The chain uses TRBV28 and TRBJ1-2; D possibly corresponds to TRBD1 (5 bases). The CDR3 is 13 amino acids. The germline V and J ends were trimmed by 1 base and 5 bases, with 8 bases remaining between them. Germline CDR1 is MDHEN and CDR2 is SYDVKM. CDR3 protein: CASSLSGIYGYTF. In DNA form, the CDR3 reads TGTGCCAGCAGTTTATCAGGGATTTATGGCTACACCTTC.

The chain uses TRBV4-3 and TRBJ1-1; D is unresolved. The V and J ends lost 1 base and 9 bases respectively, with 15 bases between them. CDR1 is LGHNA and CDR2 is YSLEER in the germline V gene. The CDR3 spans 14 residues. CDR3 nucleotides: TGCGCCAGCAGCCAAGGGAGGGTATTGGCGAAAGCTTTCTTT. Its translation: CASSQGRVLAKAFF.

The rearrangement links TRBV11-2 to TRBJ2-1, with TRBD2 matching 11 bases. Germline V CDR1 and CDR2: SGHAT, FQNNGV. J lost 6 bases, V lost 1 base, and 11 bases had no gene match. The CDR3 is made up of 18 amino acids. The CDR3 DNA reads TGTGCCAGCAGCTTAGGATTCGTAGCGGGGGGGATCAGCAATGAGCAGTTCTTC. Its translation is CASSLGFVAGGISNEQFF.

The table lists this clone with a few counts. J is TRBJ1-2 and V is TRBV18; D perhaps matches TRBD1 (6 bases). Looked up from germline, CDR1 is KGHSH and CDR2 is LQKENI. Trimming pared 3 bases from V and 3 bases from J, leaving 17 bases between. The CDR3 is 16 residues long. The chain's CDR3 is CASSPPGEAGDYGYTF. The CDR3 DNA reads TGTGCCAGCTCACCGCCCGGAGAGGCAGGGGACTATGGCTACACCTTC.

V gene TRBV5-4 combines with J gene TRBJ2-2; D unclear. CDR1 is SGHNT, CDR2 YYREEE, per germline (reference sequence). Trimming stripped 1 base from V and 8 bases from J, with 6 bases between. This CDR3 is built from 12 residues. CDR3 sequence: CASSLLSGELFF. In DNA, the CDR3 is TGTGCCAGCAGCTTGCTAAGTGGGGAGCTGTTTTTT.

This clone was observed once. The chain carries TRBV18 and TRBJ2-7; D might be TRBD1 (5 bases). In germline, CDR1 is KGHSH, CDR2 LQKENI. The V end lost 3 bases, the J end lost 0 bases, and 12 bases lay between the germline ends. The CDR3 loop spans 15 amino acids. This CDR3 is CASSPGQIPSYEQYF. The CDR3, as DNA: TGTGCCAGCTCACCGGGGCAGATCCCCTCCTACGAGCAGTACTTC.

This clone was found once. Here the CDR3 DNA reads TGTGCCAGCAGCTTAGGGGGGGGACTAGACGGCTACGAGCAGTACGTC. Its protein is CASSLGGGLDGYEQYV. V and J are TRBV7-2 and TRBJ2-7; 8 positions match TRBD2. V trimming: 1 base; J trimming: 3 bases; junction bases outside the gene matches: 8. Germline V gene sequence: CDR1 SGHTA, CDR2 FQGNSA. This CDR3 has 16 residues.

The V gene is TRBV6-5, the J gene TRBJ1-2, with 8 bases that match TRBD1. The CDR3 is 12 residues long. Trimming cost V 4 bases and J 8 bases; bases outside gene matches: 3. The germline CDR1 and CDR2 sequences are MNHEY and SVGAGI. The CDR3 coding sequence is TGTGCCAGCAGTTCGGACAGGGTAGGCTACACCTTC. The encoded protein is CASSSDRVGYTF.

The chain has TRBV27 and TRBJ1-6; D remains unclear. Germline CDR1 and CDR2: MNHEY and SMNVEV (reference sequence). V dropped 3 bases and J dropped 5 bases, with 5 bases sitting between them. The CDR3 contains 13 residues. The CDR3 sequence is CASSFSDNSPLHF. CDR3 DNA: TGTGCCAGCAGTTTTTCGGATAATTCACCCCTCCACTTT.

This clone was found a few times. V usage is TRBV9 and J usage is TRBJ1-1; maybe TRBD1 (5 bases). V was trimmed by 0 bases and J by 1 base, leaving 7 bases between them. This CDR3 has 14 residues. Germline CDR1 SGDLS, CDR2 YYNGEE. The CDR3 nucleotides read TGTGCCAGCAGCGTAGGGCAGGGGAACACTGAAGCTTTCTTT. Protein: CASSVGQGNTEAFF.

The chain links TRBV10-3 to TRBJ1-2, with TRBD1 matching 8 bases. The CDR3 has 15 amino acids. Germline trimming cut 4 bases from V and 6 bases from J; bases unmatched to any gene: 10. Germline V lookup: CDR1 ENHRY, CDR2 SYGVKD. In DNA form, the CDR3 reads TGTGCCATCAGTGCAACGCAACAGGGGGGGGATGGCTACACCTTC. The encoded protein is CAISATQQGGDGYTF.

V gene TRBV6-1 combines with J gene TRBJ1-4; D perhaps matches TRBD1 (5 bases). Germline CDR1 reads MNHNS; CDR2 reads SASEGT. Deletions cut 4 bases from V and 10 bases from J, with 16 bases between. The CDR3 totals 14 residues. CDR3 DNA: TGTGCCAGCAGTGTTGAGTCAGGGCAGGGAAAACTGTTTTTT. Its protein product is CASSVESGQGKLFF.

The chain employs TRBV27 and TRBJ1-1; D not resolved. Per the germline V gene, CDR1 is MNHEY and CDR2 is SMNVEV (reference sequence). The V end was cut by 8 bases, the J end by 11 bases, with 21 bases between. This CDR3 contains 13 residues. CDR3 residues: CASPHGPNSSAFF. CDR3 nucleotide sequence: TGTGCCAGCCCCCACGGTCCAAACTCCTCGGCTTTCTTT.

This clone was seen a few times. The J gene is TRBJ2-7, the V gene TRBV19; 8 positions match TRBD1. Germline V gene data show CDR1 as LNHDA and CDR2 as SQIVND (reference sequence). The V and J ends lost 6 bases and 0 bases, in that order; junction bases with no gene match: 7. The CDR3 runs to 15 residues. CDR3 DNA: TGTGCCAGTAGGAGGACAGGGTCGGGCTCCTACGAGCAGTACTTC. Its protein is CASRRTGSGSYEQYF.

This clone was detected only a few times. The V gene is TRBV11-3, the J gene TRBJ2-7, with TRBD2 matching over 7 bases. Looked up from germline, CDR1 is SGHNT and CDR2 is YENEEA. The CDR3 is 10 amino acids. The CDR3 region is CEGGAYEQYF. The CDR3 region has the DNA TGTGAGGGAGGGGCCTACGAGCAGTACTTC. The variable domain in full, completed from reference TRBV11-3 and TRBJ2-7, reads EAGVVQSPRYKIIEKKQPVAFWCNPISGHNTLYWYLQNLGQGPELLIRYENEEAVDDSQLPKDRFSAERLKGVDSTLKIQPAELGDSAVYLCEGGAYEQYFGPGTRLTVT.

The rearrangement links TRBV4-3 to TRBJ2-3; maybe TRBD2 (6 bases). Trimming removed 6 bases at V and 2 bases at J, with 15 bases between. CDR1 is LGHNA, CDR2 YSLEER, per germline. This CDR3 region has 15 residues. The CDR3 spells CASSAGTPPTDTQYF. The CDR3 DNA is TGCGCCAGCAGTGCCGGGACTCCCCCCACAGATACGCAGTATTTT.

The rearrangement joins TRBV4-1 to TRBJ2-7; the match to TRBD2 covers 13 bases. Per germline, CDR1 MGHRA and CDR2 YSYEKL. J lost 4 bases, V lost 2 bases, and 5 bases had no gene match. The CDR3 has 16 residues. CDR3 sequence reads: CASSQPGLAGQYEQYF. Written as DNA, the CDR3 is TGCGCCAGCAGCCAACCGGGACTAGCGGGGCAGTACGAGCAGTACTTC.

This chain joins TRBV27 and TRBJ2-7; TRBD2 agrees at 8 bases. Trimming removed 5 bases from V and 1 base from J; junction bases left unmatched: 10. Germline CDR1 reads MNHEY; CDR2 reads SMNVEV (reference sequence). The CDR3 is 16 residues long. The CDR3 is CASSPLGGAFSYEQYF. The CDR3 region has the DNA TGTGCCAGCAGTCCCCTCGGGGGGGCCTTTTCCTACGAGCAGTACTTC.

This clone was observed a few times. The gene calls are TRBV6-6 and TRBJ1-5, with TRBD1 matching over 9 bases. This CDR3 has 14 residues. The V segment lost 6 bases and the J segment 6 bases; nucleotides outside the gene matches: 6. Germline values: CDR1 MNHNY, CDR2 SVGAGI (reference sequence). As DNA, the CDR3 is TGTGCCAGCAGACGGGACAGGGAGGCTCAGCCCCAGCATTTT. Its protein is CASRRDREAQPQHF.